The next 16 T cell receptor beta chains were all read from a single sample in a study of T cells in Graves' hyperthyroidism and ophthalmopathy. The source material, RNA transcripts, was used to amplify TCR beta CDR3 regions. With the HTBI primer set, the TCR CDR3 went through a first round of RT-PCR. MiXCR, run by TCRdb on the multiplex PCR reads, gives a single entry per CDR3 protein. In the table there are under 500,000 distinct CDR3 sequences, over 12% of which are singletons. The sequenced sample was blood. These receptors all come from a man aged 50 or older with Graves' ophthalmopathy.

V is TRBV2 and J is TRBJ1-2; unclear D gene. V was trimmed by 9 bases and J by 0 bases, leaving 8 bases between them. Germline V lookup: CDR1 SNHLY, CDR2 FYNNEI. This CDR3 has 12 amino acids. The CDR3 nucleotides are TGTGCCAGGCCCCGCCCTAACTATGGCTACACCTTC. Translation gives CARPRPNYGYTF. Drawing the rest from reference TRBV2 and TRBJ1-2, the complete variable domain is EPEVTQTPSHQVTQMGQEVILRCVPISNHLYFYWYRQILGQKVEFLVSFYNNEISEKSEIFDDQFSVERPDGSNFTLKIRSTKLEDSAMYFCARPRPNYGYTFGSGTRLTVV.

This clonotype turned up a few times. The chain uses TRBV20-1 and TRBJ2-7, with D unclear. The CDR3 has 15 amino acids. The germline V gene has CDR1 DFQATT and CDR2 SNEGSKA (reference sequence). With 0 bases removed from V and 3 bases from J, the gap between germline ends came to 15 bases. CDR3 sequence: CSARDARVPNYEQYF. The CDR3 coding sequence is TGCAGTGCTAGAGATGCGAGAGTTCCAAACTACGAGCAGTACTTC.

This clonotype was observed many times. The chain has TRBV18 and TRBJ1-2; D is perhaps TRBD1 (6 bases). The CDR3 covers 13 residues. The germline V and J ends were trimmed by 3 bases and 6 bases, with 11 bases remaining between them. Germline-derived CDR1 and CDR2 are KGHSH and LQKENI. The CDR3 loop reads CASSPQQGNGYTF. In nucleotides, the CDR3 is TGTGCCAGCTCACCCCAACAGGGAAATGGCTACACCTTC.

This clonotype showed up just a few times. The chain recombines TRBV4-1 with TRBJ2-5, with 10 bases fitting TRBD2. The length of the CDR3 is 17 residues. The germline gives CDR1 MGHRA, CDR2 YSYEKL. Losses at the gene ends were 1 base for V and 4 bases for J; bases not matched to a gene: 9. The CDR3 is CASSQGHLAGAAETQYF. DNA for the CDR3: TGCGCCAGCAGCCAAGGGCACCTAGCGGGAGCCGCAGAGACCCAGTACTTC.

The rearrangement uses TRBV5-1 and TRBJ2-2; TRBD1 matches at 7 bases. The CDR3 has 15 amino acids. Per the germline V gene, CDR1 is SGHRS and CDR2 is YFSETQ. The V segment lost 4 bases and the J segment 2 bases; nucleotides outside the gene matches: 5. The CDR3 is CASSPGQQNTGELFF. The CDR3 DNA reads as TGCGCCAGCAGCCCGGGACAGCAAAACACCGGGGAGCTGTTTTTT.

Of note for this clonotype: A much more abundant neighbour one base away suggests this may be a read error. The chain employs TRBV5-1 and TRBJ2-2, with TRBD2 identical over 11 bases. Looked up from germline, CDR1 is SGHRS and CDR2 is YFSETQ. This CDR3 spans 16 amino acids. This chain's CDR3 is CGSSPGLAENTGELFF. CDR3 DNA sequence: TGTGGCAGCAGCCCGGGACTAGCGGAGAACACCGGGGAGCTGTTTTTT.

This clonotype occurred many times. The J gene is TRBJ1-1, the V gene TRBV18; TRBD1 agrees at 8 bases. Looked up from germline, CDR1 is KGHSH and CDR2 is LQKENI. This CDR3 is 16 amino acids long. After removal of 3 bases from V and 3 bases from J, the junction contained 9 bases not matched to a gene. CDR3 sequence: CASSPLQGASDTEAFF. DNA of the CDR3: TGTGCCAGCTCACCGTTGCAGGGGGCATCTGACACTGAAGCTTTCTTT.

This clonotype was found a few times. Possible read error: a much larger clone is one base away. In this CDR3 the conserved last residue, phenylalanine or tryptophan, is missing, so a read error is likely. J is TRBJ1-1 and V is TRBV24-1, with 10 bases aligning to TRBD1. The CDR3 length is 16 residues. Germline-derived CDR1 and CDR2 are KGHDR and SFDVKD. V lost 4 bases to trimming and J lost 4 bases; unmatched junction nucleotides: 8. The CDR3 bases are TGTGCCACCAGTGACACGGACAGGGGGTTCGGCACTGAAGCTTTCCTT. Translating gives CATSDTDRGFGTEAFL.

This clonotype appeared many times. In DNA, the CDR3 is TGTGCCAGCAGTGACTGGTCCGGGAGCAATCAGCCCCAGCATTTT. This translates into CASSDWSGSNQPQHF. The chain links TRBV2 to TRBJ1-5; unclear D gene. The CDR3 runs to 15 residues. The V end was cut by 3 bases, the J end by 1 base, with 10 bases between. Germline assignment: CDR1 SNHLY and CDR2 FYNNEI.

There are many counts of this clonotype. The CDR3 DNA reads as TGCAGCGTTGTATCTACGAGCTACGAGCAGTACTTC. Its translation is CSVVSTSYEQYF. The V gene is TRBV29-1, the J gene TRBJ2-7; no reliable D call. In germline, CDR1 is SQVTM, CDR2 ANQGSEA. The CDR3 consists of 12 residues. Trimming removed 4 bases at V and 3 bases at J, with 10 bases between.

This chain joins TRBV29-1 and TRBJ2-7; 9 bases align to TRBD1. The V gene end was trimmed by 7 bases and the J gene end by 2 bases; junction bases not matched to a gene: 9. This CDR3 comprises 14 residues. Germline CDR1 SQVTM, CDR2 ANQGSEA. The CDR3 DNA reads TGCAGCGCTGGGGGGGACAGGGTTACCTACGAGCAGTACTTC. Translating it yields CSAGGDRVTYEQYF.

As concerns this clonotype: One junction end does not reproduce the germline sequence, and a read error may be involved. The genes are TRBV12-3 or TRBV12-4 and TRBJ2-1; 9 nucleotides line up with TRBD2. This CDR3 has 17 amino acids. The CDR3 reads CASSRTAPGLAYHEQFF. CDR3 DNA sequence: TGTGCCAGCAGCCGGACAGCCCCGGGACTAGCCTACCATGAGCAGTTCTTC.

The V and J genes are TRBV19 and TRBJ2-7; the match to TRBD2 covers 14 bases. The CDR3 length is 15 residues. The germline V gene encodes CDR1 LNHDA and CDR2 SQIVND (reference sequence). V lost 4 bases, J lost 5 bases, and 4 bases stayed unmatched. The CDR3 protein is CASSTGTSGSHEQYF. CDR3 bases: TGTGCCAGTAGTACCGGGACTAGCGGGAGCCACGAGCAGTACTTC. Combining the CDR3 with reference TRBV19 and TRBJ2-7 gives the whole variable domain DGGITQSPKYLFRKEGQNVTLSCEQNLNHDAMYWYRQDPGQGLRLIYYSQIVNDFQKGDIAEGYSVSREKKESFPLTVTSAQKNPTAFYLCASSTGTSGSHEQYFGPGTRLTVT.

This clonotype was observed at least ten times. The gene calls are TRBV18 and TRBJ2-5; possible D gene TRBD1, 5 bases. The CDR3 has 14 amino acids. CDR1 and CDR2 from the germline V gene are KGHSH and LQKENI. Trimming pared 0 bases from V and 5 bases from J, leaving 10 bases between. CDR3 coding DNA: TGTGCCAGCTCACCACCGTCGCACAGGGAGACCCAGTACTTC. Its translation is CASSPPSHRETQYF.

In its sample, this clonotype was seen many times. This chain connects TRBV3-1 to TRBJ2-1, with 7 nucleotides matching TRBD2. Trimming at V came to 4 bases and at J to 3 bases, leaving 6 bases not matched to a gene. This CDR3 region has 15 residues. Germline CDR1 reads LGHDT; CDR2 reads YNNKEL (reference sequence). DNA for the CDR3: TGTGCCAGCAGCCCACTAGCGCCAGGCTACAATGAGCAGTTCTTC. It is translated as CASSPLAPGYNEQFF.

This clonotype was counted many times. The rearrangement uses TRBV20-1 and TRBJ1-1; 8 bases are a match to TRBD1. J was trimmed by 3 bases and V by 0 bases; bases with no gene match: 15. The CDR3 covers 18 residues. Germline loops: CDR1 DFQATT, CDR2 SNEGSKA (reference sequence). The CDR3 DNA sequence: TGCAGTGCTAGAGATGAGGGGCCCCGGGACAGGCGACACACTGAAGCTTTCTTT. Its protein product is CSARDEGPRDRRHTEAFF.